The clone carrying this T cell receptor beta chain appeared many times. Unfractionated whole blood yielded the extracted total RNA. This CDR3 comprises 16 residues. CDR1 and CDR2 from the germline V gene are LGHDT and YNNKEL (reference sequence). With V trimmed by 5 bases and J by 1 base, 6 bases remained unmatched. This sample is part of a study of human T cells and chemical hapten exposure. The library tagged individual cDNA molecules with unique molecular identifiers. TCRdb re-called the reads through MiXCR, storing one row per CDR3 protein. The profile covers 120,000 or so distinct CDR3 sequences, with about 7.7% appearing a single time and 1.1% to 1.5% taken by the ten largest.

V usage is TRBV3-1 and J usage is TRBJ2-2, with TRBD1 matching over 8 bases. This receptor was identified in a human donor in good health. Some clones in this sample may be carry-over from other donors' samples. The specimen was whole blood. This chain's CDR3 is CASSIRTGLNTGELFF. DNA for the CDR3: TGTGCCAGCAGCATCAGGACAGGGCTGAACACCGGGGAGCTGTTTTTT.